Listed below are T cell receptor beta chains from one sample, sequenced in a study of memory CD4+ T cells and cytomegalovirus serostatus. TCRdb's copy holds only in-frame clones and misses some; the assay was immunoSEQ multiplex PCR. The sample records 45,000 to 70,000 clones, under 90% being singletons. Source material: memory CD4+ T cells from blood. Receptors originate from an adult in good health and CMV-seronegative. Some clones in this sample may be carry-over from other donors' samples. Both conserved end residues are part of each CDR3. The D gene is left open where the match is weak. For some rows the clone size is stated as once, few or many, or as a class when expanded; others skip it.

v_gene	j_gene	d_gene	abundance	CDR3nt	CDR3aa
TRBV9	TRBJ1-5	TRBD1	once	TGTGCCAGCAGCGCGTCAGGGGGTAGCAATCAGCCCCAGCATTTT	CASSASGGSNQPQHF
TRBV15	TRBJ2-5	-	-	TGTGCCACCAGCAGAGATGGGAGACAGGGAGGGACCCAGTACTTC	CATSRDGRQGGTQYF
TRBV6-1	TRBJ1-4	-	-	TGTGCCAGCAGTGAAACATGGGCCGGAGAAAAACTGTTTTTT	CASSETWAGEKLFF
TRBV5-1	TRBJ1-2	-	-	TGCGCCAGCAGCTCCCCCCCGAGGGATGGCTACACCTTC	CASSSPPRDGYTF
TRBV5-6	TRBJ1-4	TRBD1	-	TGTGCCAGCAGCTTGCTTACAGGGGGATCTAATGAAAAACTGTTTTTT	CASSLLTGGSNEKLFF
TRBV18	TRBJ2-5	TRBD1	-	TGTGCCAGCTCACCAGGAACTGACAGGGTCGGAGCGACCCAGTACTTC	CASSPGTDRVGATQYF
TRBV7-2	TRBJ2-7	TRBD2	-	TGTGCCAGCAGCCTGCTCCTAGCGGGAGGGAGGCCCTACGAGCAGTACTTC	CASSLLLAGGRPYEQYF
TRBV27	TRBJ2-7	TRBD1	-	TGTGCCAGCGCCGAGGGACAGACCGCCTACGAGCAGTACTTC	CASAEGQTAYEQYF
TRBV11-2	TRBJ1-2	-	-	TGTGCCAGCAGCTTAGACCTGGGTGTCGACTATGGCTACACCTTC	CASSLDLGVDYGYTF
TRBV5-6	TRBJ2-5	-	-	TGTGCCAGCAGCTCCTCGGGGTGGACCCAGTACTTC	CASSSSGWTQYF
TRBV19	TRBJ1-5	-	-	TGTGCCAGTAGTATGAATCTCCAGCCCCAGCATTTT	CASSMNLQPQHF
TRBV27	TRBJ1-5	-	-	TGTGCCAGCAGTTCGTTGACAGGCTCGGCTCGCAATCAGCCCCAGCATTTT	CASSSLTGSARNQPQHF
TRBV18	TRBJ2-5	-	few	TGTGCCAGCTCACCCGAAGGAACCCAGTACTTC	CASSPEGTQYF
TRBV30	TRBJ1-5	TRBD1	-	TGTGCCTGGAGTGGCGATGGACAGGGACATCAGCCCCAGCATTTT	CAWSGDGQGHQPQHF
TRBV27	TRBJ1-2	-	-	TGTGCCAGCAGTTTACAGGGAAGGAACTATGGCTACACCTTC	CASSLQGRNYGYTF
TRBV29-1	TRBJ1-1	-	-	TGCAGCGTTGACAGGGGCCGCATGCTGAACACTGAAGCTTTCTTT	CSVDRGRMLNTEAFF
TRBV10-1	TRBJ2-3	-	-	TGCGCCAGCAGTGAGGCGACTCCCCCTGCGGATACGCAGTATTTT	CASSEATPPADTQYF
TRBV18	TRBJ2-2	TRBD1	-	TGTGCCAGCTCACCAGGACAGGGGACAGGCGGGGAGCTGTTTTTT	CASSPGQGTGGELFF
TRBV2	TRBJ2-1	TRBD2	-	TGTGCCAGCAGTGAAGTCGGGGGGAGCTCCTACAATGAGCAGTTCTTC	CASSEVGGSSYNEQFF
TRBV10-3	TRBJ2-1	-	-	TGTGCCATCTCCAGGGGCTACAATGAGCAGTTCTTC	CAISRGYNEQFF
TRBV6-1	TRBJ1-1	-	-	TGTGCCGGAGATATGTCGGGGAACACTGAAGCTTTCTTT	CAGDMSGNTEAFF
TRBV7-2	TRBJ2-5	TRBD2	few	TGTGCCAGCAGCTTGAGTAGCGGGGTCCAAGAGACCCAGTACTTC	CASSLSSGVQETQYF
TRBV19	TRBJ1-5	-	-	TGTGCCAGTAGTACTCTCCTCGGGTTCAGCAATCAGCCCCAGCATTTT	CASSTLLGFSNQPQHF
TRBV7-8	TRBJ1-1	-	-	TGTGCCAGCAGCTTGGGGGGTAGTTACACTGAAGCTTTCTTT	CASSLGGSYTEAFF
TRBV30	TRBJ1-6	TRBD1	few	TGTGCCTGTCGCCGGGACAGCTATAATTCACCCCTCCACTTT	CACRRDSYNSPLHF
TRBV12-5	TRBJ1-2	-	once	TGTGCTAGTGGCCCCAACCACCGAGCTAACTATGGCTACACCTTC	CASGPNHRANYGYTF
TRBV5-4	TRBJ2-1	TRBD2	few	TGTGCCAGCAGACTACTAGCGGGGCTTGAGCAGTTCTTC	CASRLLAGLEQFF
TRBV11-3	TRBJ1-1	TRBD1	once	TGTGCCAGCAGCTTGACAGGGGAAGCTTTCTTT	CASSLTGEAFF
TRBV19	TRBJ2-7	TRBD1	-	TGTGCCAGTAGTTCCCTGGGACAGGGGAAAAACGAGCAGTACTTC	CASSSLGQGKNEQYF
TRBV7-9	TRBJ2-3	TRBD2	-	TGTGCCAGCATCCAAAGGGGCGGGAGAGGTCCAGATACGCAGTATTTT	CASIQRGGRGPDTQYF
TRBV7-9	TRBJ2-7	TRBD2	once	TGTGCCAGCAGCTTCGGGGTCGGGGCTAGCGGGAGGGGGTACGAGCAGTACTTC	CASSFGVGASGRGYEQYF
TRBV4-2	TRBJ1-3	-	-	TGTGCCAGCAGCCAAGGTCGGAGCTCTGGAAACACCATATATTTT	CASSQGRSSGNTIYF
TRBV10-2	TRBJ2-2	-	once	TGCGCCAGCAGTGAGTTAGACTGGAAGAACACCGGGGAGCTGTTTTTT	CASSELDWKNTGELFF
TRBV29-1	TRBJ2-1	TRBD2	-	TGCAGCGTCAAAACTAGCGGGAGGGGGAATGAGCAGTTCTTC	CSVKTSGRGNEQFF